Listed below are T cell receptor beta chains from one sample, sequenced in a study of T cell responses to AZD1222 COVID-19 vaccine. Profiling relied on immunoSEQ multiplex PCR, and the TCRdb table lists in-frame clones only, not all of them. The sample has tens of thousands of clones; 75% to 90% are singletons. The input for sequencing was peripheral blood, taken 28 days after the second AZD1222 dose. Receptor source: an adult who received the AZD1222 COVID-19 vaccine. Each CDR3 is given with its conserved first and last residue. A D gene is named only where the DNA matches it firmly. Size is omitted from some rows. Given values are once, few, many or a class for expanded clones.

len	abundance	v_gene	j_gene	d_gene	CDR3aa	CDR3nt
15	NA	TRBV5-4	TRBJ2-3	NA	CASSPGAETGYTQYF	TGTGCCAGCAGCCCGGGAGCGGAAACTGGGTATACGCAGTATTTT
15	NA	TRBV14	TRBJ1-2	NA	CASSQEKGGMDGYTF	TGTGCCAGCAGCCAAGAAAAGGGGGGGATGGATGGCTACACCTTC
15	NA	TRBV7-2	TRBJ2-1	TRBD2	CASSLAGGSHNEQFF	TGTGCCAGCAGCCTAGCGGGGGGGTCGCACAATGAGCAGTTCTTC
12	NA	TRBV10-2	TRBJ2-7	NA	CASRETLNEQYF	TGCGCCAGCAGGGAGACTCTAAATGAGCAGTACTTC
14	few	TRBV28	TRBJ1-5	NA	CASSFVSFSEPQHF	TGTGCCAGCAGTTTCGTATCCTTTTCGGAGCCCCAGCATTTT
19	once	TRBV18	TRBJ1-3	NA	CASSPPRQDPTSSGNTIYF	TGTGCCAGCTCACCACCCAGACAGGACCCAACTAGCTCTGGAAACACCATATATTTT
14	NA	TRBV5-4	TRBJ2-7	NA	CASSLDGISYEQYF	TGTGCCAGCAGCCTTGACGGAATCTCCTACGAGCAGTACTTC
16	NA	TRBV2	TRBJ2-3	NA	CASTQTGGWEPDTQYF	TGTGCCAGCACCCAGACCGGGGGATGGGAGCCAGATACGCAGTATTTT
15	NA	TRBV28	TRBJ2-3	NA	CASSLFGLEADTQYF	TGTGCCAGCAGTTTATTCGGGCTTGAGGCAGATACGCAGTATTTT
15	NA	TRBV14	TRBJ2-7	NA	CASSQLRSTAGEQYF	TGTGCCAGCAGCCAATTGAGATCGACCGCTGGCGAGCAGTACTTC
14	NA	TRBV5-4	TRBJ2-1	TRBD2	CASSTGLDINEQFF	TGTGCCAGCAGCACGGGACTAGATATCAATGAGCAGTTCTTC
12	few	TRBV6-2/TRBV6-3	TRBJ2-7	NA	CASSSPGASQYF	TGTGCCAGCAGTTCACCGGGAGCTTCGCAGTACTTC
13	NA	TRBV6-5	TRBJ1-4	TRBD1	CASTRQGAEKLFF	TGTGCCAGCACTCGACAGGGGGCGGAAAAACTGTTTTTT
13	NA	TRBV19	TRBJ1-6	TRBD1	CASGQDYNSPLHF	TGTGCCAGTGGACAGGATTATAATTCACCCCTCCACTTT
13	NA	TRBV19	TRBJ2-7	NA	CASSQIFPHEQYF	TGTGCCAGTAGTCAGATTTTCCCGCACGAGCAGTACTTC
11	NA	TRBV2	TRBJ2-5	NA	CARQYQETQYF	TGTGCCAGACAGTACCAAGAGACCCAGTACTTC
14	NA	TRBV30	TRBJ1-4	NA	CAWSGLTTNEKLFF	TGTGCCTGGAGTGGATTAACAACTAATGAAAAACTGTTTTTT
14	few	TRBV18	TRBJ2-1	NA	CASQPGRNYNEQFF	TGTGCCAGCCAACCGGGACGGAACTACAATGAGCAGTTCTTC
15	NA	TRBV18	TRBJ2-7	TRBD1	CASSPSRDRGYEQYF	TGTGCCAGCTCACCTTCCCGGGACAGGGGGTATGAGCAGTACTTC
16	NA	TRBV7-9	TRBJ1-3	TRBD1	CASSAATGSSGNTIYF	TGTGCCAGCAGCGCCGCGACAGGGAGCTCTGGAAACACCATATATTTT
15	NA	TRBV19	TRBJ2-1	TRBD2	CASRETSGGYNEQFF	TGTGCCAGTAGGGAGACTAGCGGGGGATACAATGAGCAGTTCTTC
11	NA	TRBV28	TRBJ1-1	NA	CASSLGTEAFF	TGTGCCAGCAGTTTGGGGACTGAAGCTTTCTTT